The rows below give T cell receptor beta chains drawn from one sample of a study of identical twins. In TCRdb, the 5' RACE reads were re-called with MiXCR into one record per CDR3 protein. In the table there are some 500,000 distinct CDR3 sequences, approximately 22% of which are singletons. These data were also filed under a second study, of T cells expressing NK-cell markers.

Sequencing was performed on CD4+ T cells sorted from blood. These receptors all stem from a woman between 18 and 30 years old in good health. Both conserved end residues are part of each CDR3. Each record gives: V gene, J gene, D gene, clone size, CDR3 protein, CDR3 DNA. D genes are given only for firm matches. Not all rows give a size; the values are once, few, many and, for expanded clones, a class.

TRBV20-1	TRBJ2-3	-	few	CSANTDTQYF	TGCAGTGCTAACACAGATACGCAGTATTTT
TRBV18	TRBJ1-3	-	-	CASSPHQQGYSGNTIYF	TGTGCCAGCTCACCACACCAACAGGGCTACTCTGGAAACACCATATATTTT
TRBV6-1	TRBJ2-1	-	-	CASIPGSSYNEQFF	TGTGCCAGCATACCGGGGAGCTCCTACAATGAGCAGTTCTTC
TRBV7-2	TRBJ2-3	-	-	CASSLERAGPTDTQYF	TGTGCCAGCAGCTTAGAAAGGGCGGGACCAACAGATACGCAGTATTTT
TRBV6-1	TRBJ2-1	-	many	CASSRDRNNEQFF	TGTGCCAGCAGCAGAGACAGAAACAATGAGCAGTTCTTC
TRBV6-1	TRBJ1-6	-	few	CASRRTGFRNSPLHF	TGTGCCAGCAGGCGTACAGGGTTTCGTAATTCACCCCTCCACTTT
TRBV29-1	TRBJ2-1	-	-	CSVIPIAGNEQFF	TGCAGCGTTATACCAATAGCAGGGAATGAGCAGTTCTTC
TRBV5-6	TRBJ2-1	-	-	CASSTGVRENEQFF	TGTGCCAGCAGCACAGGGGTCCGGGAGAATGAGCAGTTCTTC
TRBV5-1	TRBJ2-1	-	few	CASTGTSNNEQFF	TGCGCCAGTACCGGGACTTCGAACAATGAGCAGTTCTTC
TRBV12-3/TRBV12-4	TRBJ2-1	TRBD2	-	CASSSSRLAGNPRGIF	TGTGCCAGCAGTTCCTCCAGACTAGCGGGAAATCCCAGGGGGATCTTC
TRBV30	TRBJ2-7	-	-	CAWSAGTHKTLSYEQYF	TGTGCCTGGAGCGCCGGGACACATAAAACCCTCTCCTACGAGCAGTACTTC
TRBV9	TRBJ2-3	-	-	CASSSRSPATDTQYF	TGTGCCAGCAGCTCCCGGAGTCCGGCCACAGATACGCAGTATTTT
TRBV29-1	TRBJ2-1	-	-	CSLNALGGNNEQFF	TGCAGCCTTAATGCCCTTGGCGGGAACAATGAGCAGTTCTTC
TRBV12-3/TRBV12-4	TRBJ1-2	-	few	CASSSSGTQYGYTF	TGTGCCAGCAGTTCCTCCGGGACGCAGTATGGCTACACCTTC
TRBV29-1	TRBJ1-1	-	many	CSAAEAFF	TGCAGCGCAGCTGAAGCTTTCTTT
TRBV2	TRBJ2-2	-	-	CASSEEETANTGELFF	TGTGCCAGCAGTGAAGAGGAGACCGCGAACACCGGGGAGCTGTTTTTT
TRBV20-1	TRBJ2-5	TRBD2	few	CSASRGAGAETQYF	TGCAGTGCTTCGCGGGGGGCCGGGGCAGAGACCCAGTACTTC
TRBV12-3/TRBV12-4	TRBJ2-7	TRBD1	-	CASSPFPGTDSYEQYF	TGTGCCAGCAGTCCATTCCCGGGGACAGACTCCTACGAGCAGTACTTC
TRBV28	TRBJ2-3	-	few	CASSHQMGGTDTQYF	TGTGCCAGCAGCCATCAAATGGGGGGCACAGATACGCAGTATTTT
TRBV6-2/TRBV6-3	TRBJ1-5	-	-	CASSYLDNNQPQHF	TGTGCCAGCAGTTACCTGGACAACAATCAGCCCCAGCATTTT
TRBV2	TRBJ2-3	TRBD2	few	CASSEGLAAYTDTQYF	TGTGCCAGCAGTGAGGGACTAGCGGCCTACACAGATACGCAGTATTTT
TRBV12-5	TRBJ1-6	-	-	CASGFRYPPLHF	TGTGCTAGTGGTTTTAGGTACCCACCCCTCCACTTT
TRBV29-1	TRBJ2-1	TRBD1	many	CSVLDRGPYNEQFF	TGCAGCGTTCTAGACAGGGGGCCTTACAATGAGCAGTTCTTC
TRBV4-2	TRBJ2-2	TRBD2	few	CASSQAPAGGRNTGELFF	TGTGCCAGCAGCCAAGCCCCAGCGGGGGGGCGAAACACCGGGGAGCTGTTTTTT
TRBV6-5	TRBJ1-6	-	-	CASSFGVSGSAPLHF	TGTGCCAGCAGTTTCGGGGTCTCGGGTTCGGCACCCCTCCACTTT
TRBV10-3	TRBJ2-3	TRBD1	-	CAISEPGQMTDTQYF	TGTGCCATCAGTGAGCCGGGACAGATGACAGATACGCAGTATTTT
TRBV19	TRBJ2-3	TRBD2	-	CASNGGRGSDTQYF	TGTGCCAGTAATGGCGGGAGAGGGTCAGATACGCAGTATTTT
TRBV5-1	TRBJ2-3	-	few	CASSFRGPYPSGTDTQYF	TGCGCCAGCAGCTTCCGGGGCCCGTATCCTTCTGGCACAGATACGCAGTATTTT
TRBV7-4	TRBJ2-1	-	few	CASSSPLEQFF	TGTGCCAGCAGCTCTCCATTGGAGCAGTTCTTC
TRBV5-1	TRBJ2-3	TRBD2	few	CASSVLSGATDTQYF	TGCGCCAGCAGCGTCCTGAGCGGGGCGACAGATACGCAGTATTTT
TRBV20-1	TRBJ2-3	TRBD2	few	CSAREDSGRDTQYF	TGCAGTGCTAGAGAGGACAGCGGGAGAGATACGCAGTATTTT
TRBV6-5	TRBJ1-2	-	few	CASSYRGAGYGYTF	TGTGCCAGCAGTTACAGGGGAGCCGGCTATGGCTACACCTTC
TRBV12-3/TRBV12-4	TRBJ2-3	TRBD2	many	CASSPGGLTDTQYF	TGTGCCAGCAGCCCCGGGGGGTTGACAGATACGCAGTATTTT
TRBV10-3	TRBJ2-1	TRBD2	-	CATRGGGGYNEQFF	TGTGCCACCCGTGGGGGGGGTGGGTACAATGAGCAGTTCTTC
TRBV5-6	TRBJ2-7	-	-	CASSWESTFSYEQYF	TGTGCCAGCAGCTGGGAGAGCACCTTCTCCTACGAGCAGTACTTC
TRBV3-1	TRBJ2-7	-	few	CASSPRGATYEQYF	TGTGCCAGCAGCCCTAGGGGGGCCACCTACGAGCAGTACTTC
TRBV5-1	TRBJ1-2	-	-	CASSLGQDGYTF	TGCGCCAGCAGCTTGGGACAGGATGGCTACACCTTC
TRBV5-1	TRBJ2-2	TRBD2	-	CASSLEGGPHGELFF	TGCGCCAGCAGCCTGGAGGGAGGGCCCCACGGGGAGCTGTTTTTT
TRBV12-5	TRBJ2-5	TRBD1	-	CASGLVLGRTGQETQYF	TGTGCTAGTGGTTTGGTACTTGGAAGGACAGGCCAAGAGACCCAGTACTTC
TRBV4-1	TRBJ2-1	-	-	CASSQEASSNNEQFF	TGCGCCAGCAGCCAAGAAGCGAGTAGCAACAATGAGCAGTTCTTC
TRBV12-3/TRBV12-4	TRBJ2-1	TRBD2	few	CASRQLAGGPDEQFF	TGTGCCAGCAGACAACTAGCGGGAGGGCCGGATGAGCAGTTCTTC
TRBV12-3/TRBV12-4	TRBJ1-5	-	few	CASSLEPGGQPQHF	TGTGCCAGCAGTTTGGAACCCGGGGGACAGCCCCAGCATTTT
TRBV6-1	TRBJ2-7	-	few	CASRGSGPYEQYF	TGTGCCAGCCGCGGCTCCGGTCCCTACGAGCAGTACTTC
TRBV11-2	TRBJ2-3	TRBD2	few	CASSLGLAASTDTQYF	TGTGCCAGCAGCTTAGGCCTAGCGGCTAGCACAGATACGCAGTATTTT
TRBV7-2	TRBJ2-5	-	few	CASSLGLRTRETQYF	TGTGCCAGCAGCTTAGGCTTGAGGACCCGAGAGACCCAGTACTTC
TRBV7-9	TRBJ2-1	TRBD2	-	CASSASSGGDFYNEQFF	TGTGCCAGCAGCGCTTCTAGCGGGGGGGACTTCTACAATGAGCAGTTCTTC
TRBV5-1	TRBJ2-1	-	-	CASSQTRIKYNEQFF	TGCGCCAGCAGCCAAACTAGAATCAAATACAATGAGCAGTTCTTC
TRBV29-1	TRBJ1-1	-	few	CSVVDTEAFF	TGCAGCGTTGTTGACACTGAAGCTTTCTTT
TRBV9	TRBJ1-1	-	-	CASSLRTFRVNSEAFF	TGTGCCAGCAGCCTACGGACATTTAGGGTGAATTCTGAAGCTTTCTTT
TRBV9	TRBJ2-5	-	-	CASSPPGGGMPGTQYF	TGTGCCAGCAGCCCACCTGGTGGTGGGATGCCCGGGACCCAGTACTTC
TRBV18	TRBJ2-5	-	few	CASSGETAQYF	TGTGCCAGCTCAGGGGAGACTGCCCAGTACTTC
TRBV20-1	TRBJ2-3	-	few	CSARDPLGAPDTQYF	TGCAGTGCTAGAGACCCCTTAGGGGCCCCAGATACGCAGTATTTT
TRBV20-1	TRBJ2-7	TRBD2	-	CSASKTGGIYEQYF	TGCAGTGCTAGCAAGACGGGAGGGATTTACGAGCAGTACTTC
TRBV18	TRBJ2-7	TRBD1	few	CASSSDRGGKQYF	TGTGCCAGCTCATCGGACAGGGGTGGTAAGCAGTACTTC
TRBV15	TRBJ2-7	TRBD2	-	CATSRGLAGASEQYF	TGTGCCACCAGCAGAGGACTAGCGGGAGCGAGCGAGCAGTACTTC
TRBV20-1	TRBJ1-5	TRBD1	-	CSASQGTDGNQPQHF	TGCAGTGCTAGCCAAGGGACAGACGGCAATCAGCCCCAGCATTTT
TRBV5-1	TRBJ1-2	TRBD1	-	CASSTRTGDYGYTF	TGCGCCAGCAGCACGCGGACAGGGGACTATGGCTACACCTTC
TRBV28	TRBJ2-7	TRBD2	few	CASSRLAPYEQYF	TGTGCCAGCAGCCGACTAGCTCCCTACGAGCAGTACTTC
TRBV20-1	TRBJ1-2	TRBD1	few	CSATGGSGYTF	TGCAGTGCAACAGGGGGTAGTGGCTACACCTTC